This T cell receptor beta chain was observed in a study of T-cell memory formation after mild COVID-19. Study as a whole: For the most part, TCR clusters were specific to one donor. Regarding the study as a whole: Whereas later expanders leaned CD4+, clones contracting day 15 to 85 showed a balanced CD4/CD8 makeup. Among contracting clones, CD4+ were mainly CM/EM and CD8+ enriched in EMRA. The authors did not confirm SARS-CoV-2 specificity of second-wave clones peaking day 37.

This clonotype came up a few times. Its antigen is not identified. TCRdb called the 5' RACE reads again in MiXCR, with one record for every CDR3 protein. The table shows some 600,000 distinct CDR3 sequences, with roughly 17% occurring only once. CDR3 length: 17 amino acids. Germline V CDR1 and CDR2: GTSNPN, SVGIG (reference sequence). V dropped 2 bases and J dropped 4; count of bases not matched to a gene: 15. Sequenced: PBMCs or a T cell subset sorted from them (not recorded which). V usage is TRBV30 and J usage is TRBJ1-2, with 8 bases identical to TRBD1. The receptor was derived from an adult woman who had mild COVID-19 (a few samples of this study predate the infection). Cell type and time point are not known. The CDR3 DNA sequence: TGTGCCTGGAGTTTCTCCTCCGGGACAGGTGCTACCTATGGCTACACCTTC. This codes for CAWSFSSGTGATYGYTF.